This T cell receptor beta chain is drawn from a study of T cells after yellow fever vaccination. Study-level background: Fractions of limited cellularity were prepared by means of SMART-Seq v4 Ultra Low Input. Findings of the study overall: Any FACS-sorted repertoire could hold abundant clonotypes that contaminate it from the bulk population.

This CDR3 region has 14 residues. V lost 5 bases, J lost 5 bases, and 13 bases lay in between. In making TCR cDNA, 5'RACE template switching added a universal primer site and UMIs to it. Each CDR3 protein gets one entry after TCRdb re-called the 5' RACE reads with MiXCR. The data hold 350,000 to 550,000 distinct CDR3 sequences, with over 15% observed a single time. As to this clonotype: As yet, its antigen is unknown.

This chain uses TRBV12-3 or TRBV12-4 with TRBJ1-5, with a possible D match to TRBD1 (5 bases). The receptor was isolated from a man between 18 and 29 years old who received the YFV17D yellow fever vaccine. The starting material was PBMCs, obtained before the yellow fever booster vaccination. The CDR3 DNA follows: TGTGCCAGCAGTCCCGACAGCCAGTATCAGCCCCAGCATTTT. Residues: CASSPDSQYQPQHF.